This paragraph reports one TCR beta chain. Other DNA variants within this sample encode the same CDR3. This sample stems from a study of blood T cell repertoires in COVID-19. Study-wide context: There were acute and convalescent COVID-19 samples, and they came from the United States, Italy and Spain. Nucleic acid was either cDNA or gDNA, and it came from T cells, B-cell-depleted T cells, or PBMCs.

Authors' data handling: Amplification from reference gene primers served as the basis for estimated nucleated cell counts. TCRdb's copy holds only in-frame clones and misses some; the assay was immunoSEQ multiplex PCR. That table supplies the V and J calls and clone size; D and trimming were determined from the DNA. The sample carries some 390,000 clones, 70% to 90% recorded once. Enrollment of patients from Seattle took place during active infection, with longitudinal follow-up. This TCR came from a woman aged 55-69 years with COVID-19, enrolled during active disease. Sequencing was performed on peripheral blood.

This CDR3 is CASSLDGTYNSPLHF. The CDR3 nucleotides are TGTGCCAGCAGCTTGGACGGGACCTATAATTCACCCCTCCACTTT. The rearrangement joins TRBV5-6 to TRBJ1-6; D is unclear. In germline, CDR1 is SGHDT, CDR2 YYEEEE. The CDR3 length is 15 residues. Deletions cut 0 bases from V and 2 bases from J, with 6 bases between.